The entry below gives a single T cell receptor beta chain sequence along with its context. Antigen unknown. The same CDR3 arises from other DNA sequences in this sample as well. Germline CDR1 and CDR2: LNHDA and SQIVND (reference sequence). The CDR3 totals 13 residues. Trimming pared 1 base from V and 3 bases from J, leaving 7 bases between. This specimen comes from a study of T cell responses to AZD1222 COVID-19 vaccine. The study, taken as a whole, reports: Reports say nearly half of spike-specific TCRs go after unmutated variant regions.

The repertoire was sequenced with immunoSEQ multiplex PCR; TCRdb's copy has only in-frame clones and lacks some. The sample contains roughly 200,000 clones, about 92% of which appear only once. The TCR originated in an adult who received the MenACWY meningococcal vaccine as a control. The sequences come from peripheral blood, collected 28 days after the second dose of the MenACWY control vaccine. The chain joins TRBV19 to TRBJ2-7; D may be TRBD1 (5 bases). CDR3 sequence (DNA): TGTGCCAGTAGTATAGCCGACAGCTACGAGCAGTACTTC. Amino acids: CASSIADSYEQYF.